Below are 21 T cell receptor beta chains sequenced from a single sample in a study of blood T cell repertoires in COVID-19. Libraries were prepared by immunoSEQ multiplex PCR; TCRdb keeps only in-frame clonotypes and omits some of them. The sample contains approximately 54,000 clones, approximately 90% of which appear only once. Sequenced input: peripheral blood. The receptor set was obtained from a man in his fifties or sixties with acute or convalescent COVID-19.

This clone has a handful of counts. This rearrangement joins TRBV7-8 to TRBJ2-7, with D perhaps matching TRBD1 (5 bases). With 5 bases removed from V and 3 bases from J, the gap between germline ends came to 26 bases. The CDR3 length is 18 residues. Germline CDR1 and CDR2: SGHVS and FQNEAQ. The chain's CDR3 is CASSTPPRRSREGYEQYF. The CDR3 DNA follows: TGTGCCAGCAGCACACCGCCCCGTCGATCCAGGGAAGGCTACGAGCAGTACTTC.

The V and J genes are TRBV6-5 and TRBJ1-2; 7 bases are shared with TRBD1. V dropped 6 bases and J dropped 7; count of bases not matched to a gene: 11. The CDR3 totals 14 residues. Germline V gene data show CDR1 as MNHEY and CDR2 as SVGAGI. The CDR3 sequence is CASRDRSMKPGYTF. The CDR3 bases are TGTGCCAGCAGGGACAGGTCTATGAAGCCTGGCTACACCTTC.

This chain joins TRBV12-5 and TRBJ2-5; 7 bases agree with TRBD2. The V gene end was trimmed by 3 bases and the J gene end by 1 base; junction bases not matched to a gene: 2. There are 14 residues in the CDR3. Germline lookup yields CDR1 LGHNT and CDR2 FRNRAP. The CDR3 DNA is TGTGCTAGTGGTTTTGGACTAGTCCAAGAGACCCAGTACTTC. Translated: CASGFGLVQETQYF.

The chain employs TRBV18 and TRBJ1-1, with 8 bases identical to TRBD1. The germline gives CDR1 KGHSH, CDR2 LQKENI. CDR3 size: 15 residues. J was trimmed by 1 base and V by 2 bases; bases with no gene match: 3. CDR3 in DNA: TGTGCCAGCTCACCAGGGACAGGAAGGAACACTGAAGCTTTCTTT. Encoded protein: CASSPGTGRNTEAFF.

CDR3 nucleotides: TGTGCCAGCAGCTTAGGGGGGGGAGATTCACCCCTCCACTTT. Translated: CASSLGGGDSPLHF. J is TRBJ1-6 and V is TRBV11-3, with D possibly being TRBD1 (5 bases). Trimming removed 1 base at V and 8 bases at J, with 9 bases between. The CDR3 length is 14 residues. The germline V gene encodes CDR1 SGHNT and CDR2 YENEEA.

The CDR3 DNA follows: TGTGCCAGCAGTTACGCGGGGTGGAACACCGGGGAGCTGTTTTTT. Translated: CASSYAGWNTGELFF. The J gene is TRBJ2-2, the V gene TRBV6-2 or TRBV6-3, with D perhaps matching TRBD2 (6 bases). Germline CDR1 reads MNHEY; CDR2 reads SVGEGT. The V gene lost 2 bases and the J gene lost 1 base, with 8 bases spanning the gap. This CDR3 comprises 15 residues.

The chain combines TRBV28 with TRBJ2-6; weak D call: TRBD2 (7 bases). Germline CDR1 is MDHEN and CDR2 is SYDVKM. With 3 bases removed from V and 2 bases from J, the gap between germline ends came to 11 bases. The CDR3 sequence is 16 residues long. The CDR3 DNA is TGTGCCAGCAGTTTGGGGGGGGCGGCTGGGGCCAACGTCCTGACTTTC. As protein: CASSLGGAAGANVLTF.

Comments on this clone: The DNA is omitted, as the CDR3 cannot be located on it reliably, and the CDR3 follows TCRdb's listing. The chain recombines TRBV7-2 with TRBJ2-7; TRBD1 is the table's D call and was not checked against the DNA. CDR1 and CDR2 from the germline V gene are SGHTA and FQGNSA. A total of 14 residues make up the CDR3, ends included. The CDR3 reads CASSLVGTGSGPDF.

V and J are TRBV3-1 (or the pseudogene TRBV3-2) and TRBJ2-7; D is perhaps TRBD1 (6 bases). Trimming stripped 2 bases from V and 4 bases from J, with 12 bases between. The germline gives CDR1 LGHDT, CDR2 YNNKEL (reference sequence). CDR3 length: 14 residues. DNA for the CDR3: TGTGCCAGCAGCCAACAAACAGGGTGGTACGAGCAGTACTTC. Encoded protein: CASSQQTGWYEQYF.

Only one count was recorded for this clone. V usage is TRBV21-1 and J usage is TRBJ1-2. TRBV21-1 is given as a pseudogene. The CDR3 has 15 amino acids. The CDR3 nucleotides read TGTGCCAGCAGCAAAGTGTATCTTCGGGACTATGGCTACACCTTC. It yields the protein CASSKVYLRDYGYTF.

The chain joins TRBV5-4 to TRBJ1-4; D unclear. Trimming cost V 4 bases and J 8 bases, with 12 bases left between them. Germline values: CDR1 SGHNT, CDR2 YYREEE (reference sequence). The CDR3 contains 13 residues. As DNA, the CDR3 is TGTGCCAGCAGCATCGAGGGCGAAGAAAAACTGTTTTTT. Its protein is CASSIEGEEKLFF.

In this sample, this clone turned up once. The genes are TRBV7-3 and TRBJ2-1; TRBD1 is a possible D gene (5 bases). The V end lost 2 bases, the J end lost 5 bases, and 10 bases lay between the germline ends. The CDR3 is 14 residues long. The V gene's germline CDR1 is SGHTA and CDR2 FQGTGA. CDR3 in DNA: TGTGCCAGCAGCTTAGTAGGGGATGACAATGAGCAGTTCTTC. Protein product: CASSLVGDDNEQFF.

The rearrangement links TRBV3-1 (or the pseudogene TRBV3-2) to TRBJ2-7; D is ambiguous. Trimming cost V 0 bases and J 11 bases, with 11 bases left between them. This CDR3 is 12 amino acids long. CDR1 is LGHDT, CDR2 YNNKEL, per germline (reference sequence). DNA of the CDR3: TGTGCCAGCAGCCAAGATAAGGCAGAGGAGTACTTC. This sequence encodes CASSQDKAEEYF.

This chain links TRBV7-3 with TRBJ1-6, with D tentatively TRBD1 (6 bases). This CDR3 is built from 14 residues. V was trimmed by 5 bases and J by 10 bases, leaving 15 bases between them. Germline V lookup: CDR1 SGHTA, CDR2 FQGTGA. The CDR3 sequence: CASSPGGAGSPLHF. The CDR3 nucleotides are TGTGCCAGCAGCCCCGGGGGGGCTGGCTCACCCCTCCACTTT.

The genes are TRBV6-1 and TRBJ2-1, with TRBD2 identical over 12 bases. The CDR3 spans 15 residues. The germline gives CDR1 MNHNS, CDR2 SASEGT. The V gene end was trimmed by 2 bases and the J gene end by 9 bases; junction bases not matched to a gene: 5. The CDR3, as DNA: TGTGCCAGCAGTGAACCACTAGCGGGAGGCCCTGAGCAGTTCTTC. Amino acids: CASSEPLAGGPEQFF.

V usage is TRBV7-8 and J usage is TRBJ1-1; D might be TRBD1 (5 bases). The CDR3 length is 13 residues. The germline gives CDR1 SGHVS, CDR2 FQNEAQ. Trimming removed 4 bases at V and 1 base at J, with 7 bases between. In nucleotides, the CDR3 is TGTGCCAGCAGCTGGACACCGAACACTGAAGCTTTCTTT. It encodes CASSWTPNTEAFF.

The chain couples TRBV6-5 to TRBJ1-2; D possibly corresponds to TRBD1 (6 bases). The CDR3 totals 14 residues. Per the germline V gene, CDR1 is MNHEY and CDR2 is SVGAGI. V was pared by 7 bases and J by 2 bases, with 14 bases between. CDR3 sequence: CASTQQGGNYGYTF. DNA of the CDR3: TGTGCCAGCACACAACAGGGAGGGAACTATGGCTACACCTTC.

The chain joins TRBV19 to TRBJ1-2; 8 bases line up with TRBD1. The CDR3 is 12 residues long. Looked up from germline, CDR1 is LNHDA and CDR2 is SQIVND (reference sequence). Trimming removed 5 bases from V and 8 bases from J; junction bases left unmatched: 4. The CDR3 bases are TGTGCCAGTAGTGACAGGGGAAGCGGCTACACCTTC. The encoded protein is CASSDRGSGYTF.

This rearrangement joins TRBV5-1 to TRBJ1-2; possible D gene TRBD1, 6 bases. Germline CDR1 and CDR2: SGHRS and YFSETQ. The CDR3 spans 15 residues. V gave up 1 base and J gave up 2 bases, with 12 bases separating them. CDR3 bases: TGCGCCAGCAGCTTGTATACAGGGTTGAACTATGGCTACACCTTC. This encodes CASSLYTGLNYGYTF.

V usage is TRBV9 and J usage is TRBJ2-1, with unresolved D. Germline V gives CDR1 SGDLS, CDR2 YYNGEE. This CDR3 is 14 amino acids long. V gave up 1 base and J gave up 0 bases, with 5 bases separating them. The CDR3 reads CASSVTSSYNEQFF. CDR3 nucleotides: TGTGCCAGCAGCGTAACGAGCTCCTACAATGAGCAGTTCTTC.

The V gene is TRBV7-3, the J gene TRBJ2-2; D is unclear. The CDR3 length is 13 residues. Germline V gives CDR1 SGHTA, CDR2 FQGTGA. The V and J ends lost 5 bases and 5 bases respectively, with 9 bases between them. In DNA, the CDR3 is TGTGCCAGCAGCCCCAAGCCAACCGGGGAGCTGTTTTTT. Amino acid sequence: CASSPKPTGELFF.